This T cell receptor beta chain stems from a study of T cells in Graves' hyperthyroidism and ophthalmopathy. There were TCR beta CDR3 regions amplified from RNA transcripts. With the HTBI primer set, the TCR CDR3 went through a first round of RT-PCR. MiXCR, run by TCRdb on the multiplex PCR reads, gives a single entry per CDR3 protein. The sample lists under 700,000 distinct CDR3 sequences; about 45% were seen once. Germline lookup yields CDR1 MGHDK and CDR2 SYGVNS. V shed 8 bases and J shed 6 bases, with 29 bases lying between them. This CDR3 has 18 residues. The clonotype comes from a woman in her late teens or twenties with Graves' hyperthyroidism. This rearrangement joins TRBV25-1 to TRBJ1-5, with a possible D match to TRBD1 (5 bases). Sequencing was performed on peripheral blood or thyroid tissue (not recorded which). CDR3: CASLPYLPSPGSGQPQHF. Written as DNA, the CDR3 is TGTGCCAGCTTACCATATTTGCCCTCCCCAGGGTCCGGTCAGCCCCAGCATTTT.